The 11 T cell receptor beta chains below all came from one sample that was sequenced in a study of blood T cell repertoires in COVID-19. Sequencing was performed with immunoSEQ multiplex PCR; in TCRdb, only in-frame clones are kept and a portion is missing. Here the sample spans 100,000 or so clones, 92% being singletons. Sequenced sample: peripheral blood. The source is a woman aged 55-69 years with active COVID-19.

The chain joins TRBV6-6 to TRBJ2-5; 12 bases match TRBD1. V dropped 6 bases and J dropped 2; count of bases not matched to a gene: 7. The CDR3 length is 16 residues. The germline V gene encodes CDR1 MNHNY and CDR2 SVGAGI (reference sequence). This chain's CDR3 is CASRHRDRGPQETQYF. Here the CDR3 DNA reads TGTGCCAGCAGACACCGGGACAGGGGGCCTCAAGAGACCCAGTACTTC.

This clone was seen only a few times. The rearrangement links TRBV27 to TRBJ2-2, with 14 bases matching TRBD2. Looked up from germline, CDR1 is MNHEY and CDR2 is SMNVEV (reference sequence). V shed 6 bases and J 2 bases; nucleotides not matched to a gene: 14. There are 20 residues in the CDR3. The CDR3 protein is CASRPIPTSGRGENTGELFF. The CDR3 DNA reads as TGTGCCAGCAGACCGATCCCGACTAGCGGGAGGGGAGAAAACACCGGGGAGCTGTTTTTT.

The chain joins TRBV5-6 to TRBJ2-6, with 9 bases matching TRBD1. CDR3 length: 17 residues. V shed 4 bases and J 0 bases; nucleotides not matched to a gene: 5. Germline assignment: CDR1 SGHDT and CDR2 YYEEEE. CDR3 in DNA: TGTGCCAGCAGCAGACCGGACAGGGGCTCTGGGGCCAACGTCCTGACTTTC. This codes for CASSRPDRGSGANVLTF.

The rearrangement links TRBV3-1 (or the pseudogene TRBV3-2) to TRBJ1-1; D is ambiguous. V gave up 7 bases and J gave up 0 bases, with 15 bases separating them. Germline V gene lookup returns CDR1 LGHDT and CDR2 YNNKEL (reference sequence). The CDR3 loop spans 15 amino acids. The CDR3 nucleotides are TGTGCCAGCACCTCTAACCGGGTCGTGAACACTGAAGCTTTCTTT. Translated: CASTSNRVVNTEAFF.

Here the CDR3 reads CASSASGNAQPQHF. The CDR3 nucleotides read TGTGCCAGTAGCGCTTCAGGGAACGCTCAGCCCCAGCATTTT. The rearrangement uses TRBV19 and TRBJ1-5; possibly TRBD1 for D (5 bases). The CDR3 loop spans 14 amino acids. In germline, CDR1 is LNHDA, CDR2 SQIVND (reference sequence). The V end lost 6 bases, the J end lost 6 bases, and 15 bases lay between the germline ends.

The rearrangement links TRBV2 to TRBJ2-2; the match to TRBD2 covers 14 bases. V was clipped by 5 bases and J by 5 bases; unmatched bases: 13. This CDR3 region has 19 residues. CDR1 is SNHLY, CDR2 FYNNEI, per germline. CDR3 sequence: CASSPNQGLAGARTGELFF. CDR3 nucleotide sequence: TGTGCCAGCAGTCCGAACCAGGGACTAGCGGGAGCTCGTACCGGGGAGCTGTTTTTT.

Worth noting for this clone: Other DNA sequences of this sample code for an identical CDR3. The chain combines TRBV6-5 with TRBJ1-1; D gene ambiguous. This CDR3 has 13 residues. The ends were cut back, 5 bases at V and 0 bases at J, with 7 bases in the middle. Germline values: CDR1 MNHEY, CDR2 SVGAGI. The CDR3 sequence is CASSKTVNTEAFF. The CDR3 nucleotides read TGTGCCAGCAGTAAAACGGTGAACACTGAAGCTTTCTTT.

The genes are TRBV28 and TRBJ2-7; 13 bases line up with TRBD2. V dropped 7 bases and J dropped 0; count of bases not matched to a gene: 15. The CDR3 contains 19 residues. The germline gives CDR1 MDHEN, CDR2 SYDVKM. In DNA, the CDR3 is TGTGCCAGCATCCCTTACGGACTAGCGGGAGAGCGAGGCTCCTACGAGCAGTACTTC. It encodes CASIPYGLAGERGSYEQYF.

CDR3 nucleotide sequence: TGCGCCAGCAGCCCCCGCCGGGACAGCAACACCGGGGAGCTGTTTTTT. As protein: CASSPRRDSNTGELFF. J is TRBJ2-2 and V is TRBV4-3; 7 nucleotides line up with TRBD1. The germline V gene encodes CDR1 LGHNA and CDR2 YSLEER. J lost 2 bases, V lost 4 bases, and 7 bases had no gene match. CDR3 length equals 16 residues.

DNA for the CDR3: TGTGCCAGCAGCGCCGGTGATAGCGGGGGAGAGACCCAGTACTTC. It specifies CASSAGDSGGETQYF. The rearrangement joins TRBV14 to TRBJ2-5, with TRBD2 matching 9 bases. The trim removed 5 bases at V and 4 bases at J, leaving 8 bases unmatched. CDR3 size: 15 residues. The V gene's germline CDR1 is SGHDN and CDR2 FVKESK. Full variable domain (outside the CDR3, taken from reference TRBV14 and TRBJ2-5): EAGVTQFPSHSVIEKGQTVTLRCDPISGHDNLYWYRRVMGKEIKFLLHFVKESKQDESGMPNNRFLAERTGGTYSTLKVQPAELEDSGVYFCASSAGDSGGETQYFGPGTRLLVL.

This chain joins TRBV27 and TRBJ1-4; TRBD1 is a possible D gene (6 bases). Germline CDR1 reads MNHEY; CDR2 reads SMNVEV (reference sequence). Trimming cost V 5 bases and J 0 bases, with 13 bases left between them. The CDR3 totals 16 residues. CDR3 region: CASSPQGQPTNEKLFF. The CDR3 nucleotides are TGTGCCAGCAGTCCCCAAGGACAGCCAACTAATGAAAAACTGTTTTTT.